The 9 T cell receptor beta chains presented below share a single source sample, sequenced in a study of cytomegalovirus exposure and HLA in healthy donors. In the PCR, 60 Vbeta and 13 Jbeta primers were used. Sequenced by immunoSEQ multiplex PCR; TCRdb stores in-frame clones only, minus some. The sample has 160,000 or so clones; 65% to 80% are singletons. Sequenced material: PBMCs. These TCRs come from a man younger than 35 in good health and CMV-seropositive.

This chain connects TRBV7-2 to TRBJ1-1; D is unclear. The CDR3 is 16 residues long. Germline V lookup: CDR1 SGHTA, CDR2 FQGNSA. The germline V and J ends were trimmed by 1 base and 3 bases, with 15 bases remaining between them. The CDR3 region is CASSLDIGGWDTEAFF. In DNA, the CDR3 is TGTGCCAGCAGCTTAGATATTGGCGGCTGGGACACTGAAGCTTTCTTT.

The rearrangement links TRBV19 to TRBJ1-5; 9 bases fit TRBD1. Unmatched junction bases numbered 7, after V lost 5 bases and J lost 8 bases. Germline V gene sequence: CDR1 LNHDA, CDR2 SQIVND (reference sequence). This CDR3 contains 14 residues. Written as DNA, the CDR3 is TGTGCCAGTAGTGTATCGGGGACAGGGAAGCCCCAGCATTTT. Translated, it gives CASSVSGTGKPQHF. The entire variable domain, with the rest obtained from reference TRBV19 and TRBJ1-5, is as follows: DGGITQSPKYLFRKEGQNVTLSCEQNLNHDAMYWYRQDPGQGLRLIYYSQIVNDFQKGDIAEGYSVSREKKESFPLTVTSAQKNPTAFYLCASSVSGTGKPQHFGDGTRLSIL.

Only a few counts were recorded for this clone. The V gene is TRBV28, the J gene TRBJ1-5; 7 nucleotides align to TRBD1. The ends lost 2 bases at V and 0 bases at J; junction bases unmatched: 4. This CDR3 is 16 amino acids long. Germline CDR1 reads MDHEN; CDR2 reads SYDVKM. For the CDR3, the DNA is TGTGCCAGCAGTTTAAGGACAGGTTATAGCAATCAGCCCCAGCATTTT. It encodes CASSLRTGYSNQPQHF.

This clone was counted only a few times. The CDR3 here is CASSETSGAGELFF. CDR3 DNA sequence: TGTGCCAGCAGTGAGACTAGTGGCGCCGGGGAGCTGTTTTTT. The chain combines TRBV2 with TRBJ2-2; D is possibly TRBD2 (6 bases). Germline-derived CDR1 and CDR2 are SNHLY and FYNNEI. Between the trimmed V and J ends, which lost 3 bases and 6 bases, there was a span of 11 bases. This CDR3 is 14 amino acids long.

This clone showed up just a few times. This chain uses TRBV5-6 with TRBJ2-3; 8 bases are a match to TRBD2. The V and J ends lost 1 base and 0 bases, in that order; junction bases with no gene match: 1. This CDR3 has 15 residues. Per the germline V gene, CDR1 is SGHDT and CDR2 is YYEEEE. The CDR3 protein is CASSLSGGSTDTQYF. The CDR3 region has the DNA TGTGCCAGCAGCTTGTCGGGGGGGAGCACAGATACGCAGTATTTT.

As concerns this clone: The same CDR3 can be traced to other DNA sequences in this sample. This chain joins TRBV29-1 and TRBJ2-3; the D gene is possibly TRBD2 (6 bases). Germline V gives CDR1 SQVTM, CDR2 ANQGSEA. V was trimmed by 4 bases and J by 0 bases, leaving 8 bases between them. The CDR3 spans 13 residues. CDR3: CSVVGGSTDTQYF. As DNA, the CDR3 is TGCAGCGTTGTGGGGGGTAGCACAGATACGCAGTATTTT.

The chain carries TRBV2 and TRBJ2-5, with 13 bases aligning to TRBD2. The J segment lost 5 bases and the V segment lost 5 bases, leaving 5 bases of the junction unmatched. Germline lookup yields CDR1 SNHLY and CDR2 FYNNEI. The CDR3 loop spans 15 amino acids. The CDR3 protein is CASSRTSGSGETQYF. The DNA for the CDR3 is TGTGCCAGCAGTCGGACTAGCGGGAGCGGGGAGACCCAGTACTTC.

This clone was recorded a few times. The gene calls are TRBV5-1 and TRBJ1-1, with D unresolved. The CDR3 runs 16 residues. The V gene's germline CDR1 is SGHRS and CDR2 YFSETQ. Trimming left V 4 bases short and J 1 base short, with 17 bases between. The CDR3 DNA reads as TGCGCCAGCAGCCCGACCCTAGGAGGGAGGAACACTGAAGCTTTCTTT. The encoded protein is CASSPTLGGRNTEAFF.

The chain joins TRBV2 to TRBJ1-1; no clear D. Per germline, CDR1 SNHLY and CDR2 FYNNEI. V was trimmed by 0 bases and J by 4 bases, leaving 12 bases between them. The CDR3 is 15 amino acids. This CDR3 reads CASSEAGRGSTEAFF. The CDR3 nucleotides are TGTGCCAGCAGTGAAGCCGGGCGGGGAAGCACTGAAGCTTTCTTT.